This is a list of T cell receptor beta chains from one sample in a study of vaccination effects on CD4 cells after COVID-19. These receptors' targets are unknown. Here immunoSEQ multiplex PCR was the method, and the copy in TCRdb shows in-frame clones only, minus some. The repertoire consists of some 31,000 clones, with around 75% occurring once and the leading ten covering about 6.1%. The sample was CD4+ T cells from PBMCs cultured without peptide, taken after COVID-19 vaccination. These receptors all come from a human donor who had a prior SARS-CoV-2 infection. CDR3s include the opening cysteine and the closing phenylalanine or tryptophan. D genes are given only for firm matches. Only some rows state a clone size, as once, few, many or a class for expanded clones.

clone size: NA
CDR3 length: 16
J gene: TRBJ1-2
D gene: NA
V gene: TRBV19
CDR3 protein: CASSIETGRTNYGYTF
CDR3 DNA: TGTGCCAGTAGTATAGAAACAGGGCGGACTAACTATGGCTACACCTTC

clone size: NA
CDR3 length: 17
J gene: TRBJ2-7
D gene: TRBD2
V gene: TRBV7-3
CDR3 protein: CASSLIGPGGSSYEQYF
CDR3 DNA: TGTGCCAGCAGCTTAATAGGTCCGGGGGGAAGCTCCTACGAGCAGTACTTC

clone size: NA
CDR3 length: 17
J gene: TRBJ1-5
D gene: NA
V gene: TRBV19
CDR3 protein: CASSMVPFGVSGQPQHF
CDR3 DNA: TGTGCCAGTAGTATGGTCCCGTTCGGGGTTTCGGGTCAGCCCCAGCATTTT

clone size: NA
CDR3 length: 18
J gene: TRBJ2-7
D gene: TRBD2
V gene: TRBV5-4
CDR3 protein: CASSGRRTSGSTSYEQYF
CDR3 DNA: TGTGCCAGCAGCGGGAGAAGGACTAGCGGGAGTACGTCCTACGAGCAGTACTTC

clone size: NA
CDR3 length: 18
J gene: TRBJ2-1
D gene: TRBD1
V gene: TRBV6-1
CDR3 protein: CASSEVGRRTGAVNEQFF
CDR3 DNA: TGTGCCAGCAGTGAAGTGGGTCGAAGGACAGGGGCAGTTAATGAGCAGTTCTTC

clone size: NA
CDR3 length: 15
J gene: TRBJ2-7
D gene: TRBD2
V gene: TRBV3-1/TRBV3-2
CDR3 protein: CASSPSGRISYEQYF
CDR3 DNA: TGTGCCAGCAGCCCTAGCGGGAGAATCTCCTACGAGCAGTACTTC

clone size: NA
CDR3 length: 16
J gene: TRBJ2-3
D gene: TRBD2
V gene: TRBV7-7
CDR3 protein: CASSLGLAGITDTQYF
CDR3 DNA: TGTGCTAGCAGCTTGGGACTAGCGGGGATCACAGATACGCAGTATTTT

clone size: once
CDR3 length: 15
J gene: TRBJ1-5
D gene: NA
V gene: TRBV2
CDR3 protein: CASNIQLTSNQPQHF
CDR3 DNA: TGTGCCAGCAACATTCAGCTGACTAGCAATCAGCCCCAGCATTTT

clone size: NA
CDR3 length: 13
J gene: TRBJ2-1
D gene: NA
V gene: TRBV10-3
CDR3 protein: CAISESIQTEQFF
CDR3 DNA: TGTGCCATCAGTGAGTCGATCCAGACAGAGCAGTTCTTC

clone size: NA
CDR3 length: 14
J gene: TRBJ2-5
D gene: NA
V gene: TRBV18
CDR3 protein: CASSPVQIQETQYF
CDR3 DNA: TGTGCCAGCTCACCGGTGCAGATCCAAGAGACCCAGTACTTC

clone size: NA
CDR3 length: 15
J gene: TRBJ1-5
D gene: NA
V gene: TRBV11-3
CDR3 protein: CASSLDGRGRQPQHF
CDR3 DNA: TGTGCCAGCAGCTTAGATGGGAGGGGTCGGCAGCCCCAGCATTTT

clone size: once
CDR3 length: 16
J gene: TRBJ2-3
D gene: NA
V gene: TRBV14
CDR3 protein: CASSQDRGGRTDTQYF
CDR3 DNA: TGTGCCAGCAGCCAAGATCGGGGAGGTCGCACAGATACGCAGTATTTT

clone size: NA
CDR3 length: 11
J gene: TRBJ2-7
D gene: NA
V gene: TRBV6-2/TRBV6-3
CDR3 protein: CASSLNYEQYF
CDR3 DNA: TGTGCCAGCAGTTTAAACTACGAGCAGTACTTC

clone size: NA
CDR3 length: 15
J gene: TRBJ2-7
D gene: TRBD1
V gene: TRBV5-1
CDR3 protein: CASSPDRPKPTKQYF
CDR3 DNA: TGCGCCAGCAGCCCGGACAGGCCAAAACCTACGAAGCAGTACTTC

clone size: NA
CDR3 length: 15
J gene: TRBJ2-4
D gene: TRBD2
V gene: TRBV19
CDR3 protein: CASSIEGLAVNIQYF
CDR3 DNA: TGTGCCAGTAGTATAGAGGGACTAGCGGTAAACATTCAGTACTTC

clone size: NA
CDR3 length: 10
J gene: TRBJ1-2
D gene: NA
V gene: TRBV6-6
CDR3 protein: CASSFGGYTF
CDR3 DNA: TGTGCCAGCAGTTTTGGTGGCTACACCTTC

clone size: few
CDR3 length: 14
J gene: TRBJ2-3
D gene: NA
V gene: TRBV5-6
CDR3 protein: CASSLVWSTDTQYF
CDR3 DNA: TGTGCCAGCAGCTTAGTATGGAGCACAGATACGCAGTATTTT

clone size: NA
CDR3 length: 14
J gene: TRBJ2-5
D gene: NA
V gene: TRBV11-3
CDR3 protein: CASSPSPSPETQYF
CDR3 DNA: TGTGCCAGCAGCCCTAGTCCGAGTCCAGAGACCCAGTACTTC

clone size: few
CDR3 length: 14
J gene: TRBJ2-7
D gene: TRBD1
V gene: TRBV2
CDR3 protein: CASRRGQGAREQYF
CDR3 DNA: TGTGCCAGCAGGAGGGGACAGGGGGCTCGGGAGCAGTACTTC

clone size: once
CDR3 length: 18
J gene: TRBJ2-2
D gene: TRBD2
V gene: TRBV18
CDR3 protein: CASSPSIPSGGHTGELFF
CDR3 DNA: TGTGCCAGCTCACCAAGTATCCCTAGCGGGGGGCACACCGGGGAGCTGTTTTTT

clone size: NA
CDR3 length: 14
J gene: TRBJ2-7
D gene: TRBD2
V gene: TRBV3-1/TRBV3-2
CDR3 protein: CASSQAGTNYEQYF
CDR3 DNA: TGTGCCAGCAGCCAAGCCGGGACTAACTACGAGCAGTACTTC

clone size: NA
CDR3 length: 14
J gene: TRBJ2-3
D gene: NA
V gene: TRBV5-1
CDR3 protein: CASSLGSGTDTQYF
CDR3 DNA: TGCGCCAGCAGCTTGGGTAGCGGCACAGATACGCAGTATTTT

clone size: NA
CDR3 length: 13
J gene: TRBJ2-7
D gene: NA
V gene: TRBV2
CDR3 protein: CASTGGLSYEQYF
CDR3 DNA: TGTGCCAGCACTGGGGGGCTCTCCTACGAGCAGTACTTC

clone size: NA
CDR3 length: 16
J gene: TRBJ2-1
D gene: NA
V gene: TRBV7-2
CDR3 protein: CASSLDGGKLGSEQFF
CDR3 DNA: TGTGCCAGCAGCTTAGATGGCGGGAAACTTGGTAGTGAGCAGTTCTTC